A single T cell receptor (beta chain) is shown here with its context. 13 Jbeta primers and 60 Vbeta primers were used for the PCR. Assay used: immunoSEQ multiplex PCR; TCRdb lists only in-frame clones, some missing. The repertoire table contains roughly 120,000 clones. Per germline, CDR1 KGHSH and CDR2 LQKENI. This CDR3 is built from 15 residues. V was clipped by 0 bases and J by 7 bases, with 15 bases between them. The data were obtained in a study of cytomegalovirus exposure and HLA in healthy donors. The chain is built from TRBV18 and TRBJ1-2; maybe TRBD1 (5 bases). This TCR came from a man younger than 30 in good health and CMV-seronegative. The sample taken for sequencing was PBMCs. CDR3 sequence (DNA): TGTGCCAGCTCACCACCTTCCAGGGTAATGGCTGGCTACACCTTC. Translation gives CASSPPSRVMAGYTF.